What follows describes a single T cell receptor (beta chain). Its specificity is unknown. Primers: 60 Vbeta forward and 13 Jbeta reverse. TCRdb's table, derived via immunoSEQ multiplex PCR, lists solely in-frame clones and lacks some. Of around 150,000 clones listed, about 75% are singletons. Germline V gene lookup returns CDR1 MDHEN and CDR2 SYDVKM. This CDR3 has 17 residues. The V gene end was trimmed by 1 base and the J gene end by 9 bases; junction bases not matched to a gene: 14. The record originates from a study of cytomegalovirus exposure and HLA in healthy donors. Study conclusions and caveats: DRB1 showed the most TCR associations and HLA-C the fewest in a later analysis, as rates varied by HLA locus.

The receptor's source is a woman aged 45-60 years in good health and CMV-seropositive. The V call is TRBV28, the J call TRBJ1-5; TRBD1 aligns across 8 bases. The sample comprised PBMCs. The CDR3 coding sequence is TGTGCCAGCAGTTTATACAGGGGGGGAGTTCGCGTTAGGCCCCAGCATTTT. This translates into CASSLYRGGVRVRPQHF. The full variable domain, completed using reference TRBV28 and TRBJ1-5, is DVKVTQSSRYLVKRTGEKVFLECVQDMDHENMFWYRQDPGLGLRLIYFSYDVKMKEKGDIPEGYSVSREKKERFSLILESASTNQTSMYLCASSLYRGGVRVRPQHFGDGTRLSIL.